The clone carrying this TCR beta chain was seen many times. Preparation of the TCRbeta library was carried out with unique molecular identifiers. TCRdb fed the PCR reads into MiXCR, producing one record per CDR3 protein. This table holds 90,000 to 95,000 distinct CDR3 sequences, about 12% found once. The record originates from a study of T-cell reconstitution after alpha-beta-depleted transplantation in children. Trimming cost V 3 bases and J 8 bases, with 5 bases left between them. The CDR3 is made up of 11 amino acids. CDR1 is SEHNR, CDR2 FQNEAQ, per germline (reference sequence). The clonotype was recovered from a human donor who donated a stem cell graft to a child with inherited bone marrow failure. The rearrangement uses TRBV7-9 and TRBJ2-1; D remains unclear. Sequencing was performed on PBMCs from the stem cell graft donor, taken from the stem cell graft. The CDR3 DNA sequence: TGTGCCAGCAGCTTTTACGATGAGCAGTTCTTC. Its protein product is CASSFYDEQFF.